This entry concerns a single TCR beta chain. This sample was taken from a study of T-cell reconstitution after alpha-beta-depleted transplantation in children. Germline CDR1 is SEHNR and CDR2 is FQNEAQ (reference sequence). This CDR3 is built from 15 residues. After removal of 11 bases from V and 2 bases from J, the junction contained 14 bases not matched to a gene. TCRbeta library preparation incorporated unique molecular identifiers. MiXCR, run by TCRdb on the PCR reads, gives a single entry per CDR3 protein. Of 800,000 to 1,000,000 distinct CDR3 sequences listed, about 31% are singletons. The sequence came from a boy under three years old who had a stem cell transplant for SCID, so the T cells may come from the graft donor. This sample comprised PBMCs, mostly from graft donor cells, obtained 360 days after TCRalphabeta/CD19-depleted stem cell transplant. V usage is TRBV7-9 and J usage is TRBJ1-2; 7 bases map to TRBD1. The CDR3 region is CALQTTGSGNYGYTF. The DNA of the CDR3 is TGTGCCTTACAGACGACAGGGAGTGGGAACTATGGCTACACCTTC.